This T cell receptor (beta chain) was documented in a study of beta chain features in type 1 diabetes (dated 2018 in TCRdb). For the study in its entirety: Mean age, gender distribution, total cell number and subset yield were not different between patients and healthy donors. A total of 85 million to 140 million sorted cells were examined across all samples, and the number of cells per subset was strongly correlated with RNA yield. In the study, recently diagnosed type 1 diabetes patients and matched healthy donors were compared on the TCRB repertoires of their sorted circulating CD4+ T cell subsets. Regulatory and stem cell-like memory subsets were obtained from only 8 patients and about 8 healthy donors, while naive and central memory subsets were obtained from all 30 or so donors.

With respect to this clone: Its cognate antigen has yet to be identified. No qualities accompany the bases; no much larger clone lies one base away.

Here is what the overall study found, with its caveats: Because the HLA sub-analyses included only small numbers of individuals, any influence of HLA type on TCRB rearrangement was left unresolved. Because cDNA rather than genomic DNA was sequenced, highly expressing activated cells could have been over-represented, although no difference in activation and CD3 levels was found between groups. Fewer insertions and more nucleotide deletions at VDJ recombination sites were observed in patients with type 1 diabetes, implying thymic rearrangement abnormalities. A moderate but significant shortening of TCRB CDR3 length was observed in type 1 diabetes patients in all four CD4+ subsets. PCR may preferentially amplify shorter templates, but because patient and control samples were amplified and corrected together, any resulting skew would affect both groups equally. The naive, central memory and regulatory TCRB repertoires appeared to resemble one another more closely among patients than among healthy donors.

The CDR3 goes from the cysteine to the phenylalanine over 13 residues. Only CDR3 DNA is held: 39 bases, read in frame from base 1. The V end loses 10 bases and the J end loses 3 bases, and a stretch of 13 bases separates them. Taken from the germline V gene, the CDR1 and CDR2 loops are KGHSH and LQKENI. Each donor gave one peripheral blood draw, averaging about 120 mL, which was collected into heparinised tubes. A BD FACSAria II and a panel including CD45RO, CCR7, CD25, CD127, CD95 and CD27 were used to sort naive, central memory, regulatory and stem cell-like memory CD4+ T cells. All sorted populations exceeded 98% purity. PBMCs were separated immediately by Lymphoprep density gradient centrifugation and were stained directly, without being cultured. To minimize batch effects, samples were stained and sorted in pairs, one healthy donor with one patient per experiment. The entire amount of isolated RNA was reverse transcribed using the High Capacity cDNA Reverse Transcription Kit, so the sequenced TCRB transcripts were expressed ones. Naive, central memory and regulatory T cell samples underwent deep immunoSEQ sequencing, averaging about 3.3 million total reads per sample. After sorted cells were lysed in RLT buffer, RNA was extracted with DNase-treated RNeasy Micro or Mini kits, with the choice depending on cell number. To prevent cross-contamination, every cell subset was processed on its own, while patient and healthy donor samples were processed together. The immunoSEQ multiplex PCR was used to amplify TCRB sequences from cDNA, generating 87-bp fragments that spanned the CDR3 region. Amplicons were sequenced on the Illumina HiSeq platform. Turning to the authors' computational methods: Synthetic template baselines were used to correct PCR bias computationally, reads within Hamming distance 2 were collapsed together, and singletons that could not be merged were discarded. Reads were aligned against IMGT so that V, D and J genes, CDR3 length and insertions or deletions at six rearrangement sites could be assigned. Within each subset, clonotype counts were normalized to sorted cell number, and only after that were true diversity and Gini coefficients computed with the tcR R package. Repertoire sharing was quantified using the overlap coefficient calculated on TCRB nucleotide sequences. As stored in TCRdb, this immuneACCESS dataset retains in-frame rearrangements with V and J assigned. A fraction of the clones does not appear; measured against another copy, unresolved V genes explain less than half of the discrepancy, and the remainder lacks a known reason. From that table come the V and J calls and clone size; the DNA was used to work out D and trimming. The sample data list around 280,000 clones, and 8% of these were observed just once. The ten largest clones capture roughly 1% of the sample.

The source is a woman between 18 and 29 years old in good health. The chain joins TRBV18 to TRBJ2-1, with no reliable assignment of the D segment. What was sequenced was central memory CD4+ T cells from blood. The DNA is as follows: TGTGCCACTGCGCTACAGCTCTACAATGAGCAGTTCTTC. Translated, it reads CATALQLYNEQFF.